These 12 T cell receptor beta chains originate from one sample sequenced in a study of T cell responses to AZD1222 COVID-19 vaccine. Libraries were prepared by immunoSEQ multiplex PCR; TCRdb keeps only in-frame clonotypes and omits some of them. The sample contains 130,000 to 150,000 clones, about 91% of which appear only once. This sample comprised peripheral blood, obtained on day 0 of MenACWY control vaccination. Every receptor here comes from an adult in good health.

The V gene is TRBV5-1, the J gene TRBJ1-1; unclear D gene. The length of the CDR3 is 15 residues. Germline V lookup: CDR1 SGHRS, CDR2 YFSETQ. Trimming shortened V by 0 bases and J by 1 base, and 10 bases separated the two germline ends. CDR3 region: CASSLDPGKNTEAFF. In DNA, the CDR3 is TGCGCCAGCAGCTTGGACCCAGGCAAGAACACTGAAGCTTTCTTT.

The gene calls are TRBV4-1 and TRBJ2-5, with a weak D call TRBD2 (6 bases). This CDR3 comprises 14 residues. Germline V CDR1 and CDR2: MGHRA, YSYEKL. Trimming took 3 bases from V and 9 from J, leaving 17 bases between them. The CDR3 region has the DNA TGCGCCAGCAGCCAGGGGATAGGCGCGGGGTCCCAGTACTTC. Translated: CASSQGIGAGSQYF.

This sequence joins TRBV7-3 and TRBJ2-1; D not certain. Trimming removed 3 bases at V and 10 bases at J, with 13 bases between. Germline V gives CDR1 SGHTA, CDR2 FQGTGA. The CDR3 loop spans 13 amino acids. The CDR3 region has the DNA TGTGCCAGCAGCTTGGGGATTTTGGGGGAGCAGTTCTTC. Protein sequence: CASSLGILGEQFF.

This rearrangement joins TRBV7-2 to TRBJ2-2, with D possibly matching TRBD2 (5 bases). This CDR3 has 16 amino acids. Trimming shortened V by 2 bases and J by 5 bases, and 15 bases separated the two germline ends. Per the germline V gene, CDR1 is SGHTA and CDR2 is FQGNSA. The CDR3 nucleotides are TGTGCCAGCAGCTTAATGCCGGGGATAGGGACCGGGGAGCTGTTTTTT. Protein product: CASSLMPGIGTGELFF.

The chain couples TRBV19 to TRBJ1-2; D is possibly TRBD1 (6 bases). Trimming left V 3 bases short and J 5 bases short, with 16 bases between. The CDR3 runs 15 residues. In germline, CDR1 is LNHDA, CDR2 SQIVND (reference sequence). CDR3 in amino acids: CASSMTGRGGYGYTF. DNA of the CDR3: TGTGCCAGTAGTATGACCGGTCGAGGGGGATATGGCTACACCTTC.

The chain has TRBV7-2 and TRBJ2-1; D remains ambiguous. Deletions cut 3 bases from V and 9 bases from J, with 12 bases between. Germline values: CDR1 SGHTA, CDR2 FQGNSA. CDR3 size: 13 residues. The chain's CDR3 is CASSFLGPGEQFF. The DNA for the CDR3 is TGTGCCAGCAGCTTTTTAGGGCCAGGTGAGCAGTTCTTC.

The CDR3 is CASSFRGRRNTEAFF. The CDR3 nucleotides read TGTGCCAGCAGCTTTAGGGGCAGGCGGAACACTGAAGCTTTCTTT. V gene TRBV13 combines with J gene TRBJ1-1; the D gene is possibly TRBD1 (5 bases). The CDR3 contains 15 residues. V lost 3 bases to trimming and J lost 1 base, with 12 bases between them. Germline CDR1 and CDR2: PRHDT and FYEKMQ (reference sequence).

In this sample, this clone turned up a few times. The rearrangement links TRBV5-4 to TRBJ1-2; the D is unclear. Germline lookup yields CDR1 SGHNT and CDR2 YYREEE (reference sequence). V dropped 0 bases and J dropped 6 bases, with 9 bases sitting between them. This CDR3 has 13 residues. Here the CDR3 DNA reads TGTGCCAGCAGCTTGGATACCGACAATGGCTACACCTTC. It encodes CASSLDTDNGYTF.

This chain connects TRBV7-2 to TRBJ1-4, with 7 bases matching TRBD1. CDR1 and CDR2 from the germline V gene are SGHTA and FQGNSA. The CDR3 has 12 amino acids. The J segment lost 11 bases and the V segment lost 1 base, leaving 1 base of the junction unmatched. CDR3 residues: CASSLVGQKLFF. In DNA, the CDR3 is TGTGCCAGCAGCTTAGTGGGACAGAAACTGTTTTTT.

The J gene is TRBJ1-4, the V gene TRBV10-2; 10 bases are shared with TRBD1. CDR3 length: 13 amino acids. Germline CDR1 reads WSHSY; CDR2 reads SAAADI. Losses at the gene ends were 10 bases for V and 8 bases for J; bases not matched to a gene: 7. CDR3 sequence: CATSGTGDEKLFF. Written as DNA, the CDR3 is TGCGCCACCTCCGGGACAGGGGACGAAAAACTGTTTTTT.

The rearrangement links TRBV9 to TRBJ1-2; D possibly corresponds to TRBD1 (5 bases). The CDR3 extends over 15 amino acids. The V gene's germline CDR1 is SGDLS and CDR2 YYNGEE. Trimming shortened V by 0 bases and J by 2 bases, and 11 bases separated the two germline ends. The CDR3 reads CASSVGLQANYGYTF. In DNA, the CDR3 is TGTGCCAGCAGCGTAGGTTTACAGGCAAACTATGGCTACACCTTC.

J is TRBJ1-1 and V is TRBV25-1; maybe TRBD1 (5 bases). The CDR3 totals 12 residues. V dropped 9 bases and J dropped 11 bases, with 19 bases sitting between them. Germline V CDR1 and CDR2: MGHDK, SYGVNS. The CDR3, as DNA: TGTGCCAGTCTGTCACAGTGGGGACTGGCTTTCTTT. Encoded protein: CASLSQWGLAFF.